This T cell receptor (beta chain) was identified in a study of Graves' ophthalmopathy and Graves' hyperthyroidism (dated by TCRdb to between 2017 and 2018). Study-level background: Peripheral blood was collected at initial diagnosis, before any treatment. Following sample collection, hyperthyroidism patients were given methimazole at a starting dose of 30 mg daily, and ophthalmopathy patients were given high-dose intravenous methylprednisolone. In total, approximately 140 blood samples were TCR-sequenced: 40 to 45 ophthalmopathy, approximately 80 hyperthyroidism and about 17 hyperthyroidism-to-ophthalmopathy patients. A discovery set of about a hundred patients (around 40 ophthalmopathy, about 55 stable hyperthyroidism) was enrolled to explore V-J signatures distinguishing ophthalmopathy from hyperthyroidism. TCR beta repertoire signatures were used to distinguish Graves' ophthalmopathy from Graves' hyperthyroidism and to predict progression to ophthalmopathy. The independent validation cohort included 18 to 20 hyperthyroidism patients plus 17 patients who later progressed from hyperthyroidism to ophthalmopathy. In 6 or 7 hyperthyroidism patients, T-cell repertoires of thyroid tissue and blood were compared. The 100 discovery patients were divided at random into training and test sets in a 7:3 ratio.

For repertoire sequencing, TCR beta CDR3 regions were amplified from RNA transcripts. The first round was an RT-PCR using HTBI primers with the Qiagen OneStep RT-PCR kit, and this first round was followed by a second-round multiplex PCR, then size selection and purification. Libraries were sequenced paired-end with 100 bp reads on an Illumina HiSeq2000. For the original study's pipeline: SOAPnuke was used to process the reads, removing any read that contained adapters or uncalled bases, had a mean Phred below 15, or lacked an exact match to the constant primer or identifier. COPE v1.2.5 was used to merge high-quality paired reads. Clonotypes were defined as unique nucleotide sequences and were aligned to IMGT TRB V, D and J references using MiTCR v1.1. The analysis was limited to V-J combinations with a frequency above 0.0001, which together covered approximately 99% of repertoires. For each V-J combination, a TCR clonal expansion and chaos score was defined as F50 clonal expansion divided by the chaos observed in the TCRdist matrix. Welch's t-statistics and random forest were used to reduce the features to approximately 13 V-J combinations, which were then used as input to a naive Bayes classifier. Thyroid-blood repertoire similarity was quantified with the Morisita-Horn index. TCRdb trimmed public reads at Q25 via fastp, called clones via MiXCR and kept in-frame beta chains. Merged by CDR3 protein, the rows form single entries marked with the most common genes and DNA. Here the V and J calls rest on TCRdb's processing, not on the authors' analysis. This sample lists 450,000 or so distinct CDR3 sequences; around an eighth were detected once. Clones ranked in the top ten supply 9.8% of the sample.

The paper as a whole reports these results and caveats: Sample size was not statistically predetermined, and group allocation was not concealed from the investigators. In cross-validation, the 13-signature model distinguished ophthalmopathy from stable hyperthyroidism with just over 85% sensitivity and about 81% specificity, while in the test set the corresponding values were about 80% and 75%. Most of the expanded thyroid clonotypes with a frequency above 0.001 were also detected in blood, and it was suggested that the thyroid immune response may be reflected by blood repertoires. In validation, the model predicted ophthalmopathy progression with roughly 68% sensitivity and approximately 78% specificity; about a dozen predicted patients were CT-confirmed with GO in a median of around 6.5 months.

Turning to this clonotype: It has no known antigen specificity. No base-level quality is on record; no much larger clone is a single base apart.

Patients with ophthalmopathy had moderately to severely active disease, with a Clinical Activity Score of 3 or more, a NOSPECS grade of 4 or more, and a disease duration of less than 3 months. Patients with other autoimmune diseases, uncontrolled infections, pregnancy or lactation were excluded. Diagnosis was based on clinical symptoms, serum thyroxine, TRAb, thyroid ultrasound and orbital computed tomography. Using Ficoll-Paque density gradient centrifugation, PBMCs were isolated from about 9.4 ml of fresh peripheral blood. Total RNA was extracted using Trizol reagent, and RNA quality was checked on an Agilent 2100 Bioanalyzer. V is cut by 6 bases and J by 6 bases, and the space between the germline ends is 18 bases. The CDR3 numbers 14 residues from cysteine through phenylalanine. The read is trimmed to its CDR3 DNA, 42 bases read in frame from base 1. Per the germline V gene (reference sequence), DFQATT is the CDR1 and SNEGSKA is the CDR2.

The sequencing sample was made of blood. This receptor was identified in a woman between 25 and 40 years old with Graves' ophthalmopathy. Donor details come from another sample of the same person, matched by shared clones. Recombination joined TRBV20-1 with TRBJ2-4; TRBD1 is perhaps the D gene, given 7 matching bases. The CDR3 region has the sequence CSAGRTGGGNIQYF. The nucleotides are TGCAGTGCGGGGAGGACAGGAGGCGGAAACATTCAGTACTTC.